These T cell receptor beta chains were read from a single sample in a study of CXCR3-negative and CXCR3-positive naive CD8 T cells. TCRdb reworked the 5' RACE reads into one entry per CDR3 protein, no DNA. The sample includes more than 100,000 distinct CDR3 sequences. Sequencing was carried out using naive CXCR3+ CD8+ T cells from blood. These receptors originate from a human donor in good health. Some clones in this sample may be carry-over from other donors' samples. Each CDR3 is given with its conserved first and last residue.

J gene | V gene | CDR3 protein
TRBJ2-7 | TRBV20-1 | CSASNKDSTFPTYEQYF
TRBJ1-6 | TRBV4-3 | CASSQDSGTVNSPLHF
TRBJ2-7 | TRBV19 | CASSIDWTATYEQYF
TRBJ1-5 | TRBV12-3/TRBV12-4 | CATQYSNQPQHF
TRBJ2-5 | TRBV7-2 | CASSLWGPETQYF
TRBJ2-2 | TRBV3-1 | CASSQRTMVTGELFF
TRBJ2-5 | TRBV5-4 | CASRLAVQETQYF
TRBJ2-5 | TRBV3-1 | CASSQEISGYQETQYF
TRBJ1-1 | TRBV29-1 | CSVEKEDTEAFF
TRBJ1-1 | TRBV29-1 | CSVVQFTEAFF
TRBJ2-1 | TRBV20-1 | CSAGTFLILGIANEQFF
TRBJ2-3 | TRBV29-1 | CSVEDSVDTDTQYF
TRBJ2-7 | TRBV7-9 | CASSLLTPRPPYEQYF
TRBJ2-5 | TRBV29-1 | CSVPLPLDQLQETQYF
TRBJ2-1 | TRBV12-3/TRBV12-4 | CASRPTQETNYNEQFF
TRBJ2-7 | TRBV12-3/TRBV12-4 | CASSPVGVYEQYF
TRBJ2-7 | TRBV7-6 | CASSPPGRSLHEQYF
TRBJ2-2 | TRBV29-1 | CSARRENTGELFF
TRBJ2-3 | TRBV30 | CAWSLAAITDTQYF
TRBJ2-1 | TRBV10-3 | CAIRQIGSYNEQFF
TRBJ2-7 | TRBV7-2 | CASSFWDNYEQYF
TRBJ1-5 | TRBV15 | CATSRTRQGRNQPQHF
TRBJ1-5 | TRBV28 | CASSPEGGNQPQHF
TRBJ2-7 | TRBV28 | CASSLMFPLDRFWEQYF
TRBJ2-7 | TRBV5-1 | CASSTDRAAYEQYF
TRBJ2-5 | TRBV11-2 | CASSLVGGPQETQYF
TRBJ2-7 | TRBV28 | CASSLLQGAHEQYF
TRBJ2-1 | TRBV7-9 | CASSQALASARYNEQFF
TRBJ1-1 | TRBV29-1 | CSVEDRGVGTEAFF
TRBJ2-7 | TRBV7-6 | CASSPGTGHGEQYF
TRBJ1-6 | TRBV21-1 | CASSKDNGQASSYNSPLHF
TRBJ2-3 | TRBV5-1 | CASSLATFTDTQYF
TRBJ2-1 | TRBV7-6 | CASSLEGTPSYNEQFF
TRBJ2-5 | TRBV7-9 | CASSDHRGQETQYF
TRBJ2-1 | TRBV7-9 | CAIAYGVQHDEQFF
TRBJ2-2 | TRBV5-1 | CASRLILSGPYSGELFF
TRBJ2-1 | TRBV4-2 | CASSQDLLAGFNNEQFF
TRBJ2-7 | TRBV5-1 | CASSWGVEQYF
TRBJ2-7 | TRBV29-1 | CSVSGQGGPRF
TRBJ2-7 | TRBV20-1 | CSATTRDYSYEQYF
TRBJ2-5 | TRBV7-8 | CASSLARPNKETQYF
TRBJ2-2 | TRBV20-1 | CSASSEFANTGELFF
TRBJ2-7 | TRBV4-3 | CASSQGDSDYYEQYF
TRBJ1-2 | TRBV10-3 | CAISGDNNYGYTF
TRBJ2-7 | TRBV10-2 | CASSESGQYEQYF
TRBJ2-3 | TRBV5-1 | CASSLDGSDGHTDTQYF
TRBJ2-1 | TRBV10-3 | CATQSAGPEGNEQFF
TRBJ2-1 | TRBV5-5 | CASSSVVGRSNEQFF
TRBJ2-2 | TRBV5-1 | CASNQVGAGELFF
TRBJ2-7 | TRBV27 | CASSLLPPYEQYF
TRBJ2-3 | TRBV20-1 | CSASHLSLGADTQYF